The source of this T cell receptor beta chain is a study of T cell responses to AZD1222 COVID-19 vaccine. Findings of the study overall: CD4 TCRs covered the whole spike, strongest at regions 160-218 and 743-854.

Using immunoSEQ multiplex PCR, the repertoire was profiled, and TCRdb retains in-frame clones only, with some absent. The profile shows approximately 100,000 clones, about 95% of them singletons. Deletions cut 7 bases from V and 4 bases from J, with 12 bases between. This CDR3 has 13 amino acids. In germline, CDR1 is MDHEN, CDR2 SYDVKM. This clone was seen only once. Its antigen is currently unknown. The receptor's source is an adult in good health. The rearrangement links TRBV28 to TRBJ2-3, with D unresolved. This sample comprised peripheral blood, obtained on day 0 of AZD1222 vaccination. The CDR3: CASTSGLSDTQYF. The DNA for the CDR3 is TGTGCCAGCACCTCTGGGCTTTCAGATACGCAGTATTTT.